Presented here are 8 T cell receptor beta chains from one specimen sequenced in a study of siplizumab effects on memory and regulatory T cells. Profiling relied on immunoSEQ multiplex PCR, and the TCRdb table lists in-frame clones only, not all of them. The sample lists around 7,000 clones, roughly 70% occurring once. Sequenced material: effector memory CD8+ T cells sorted from blood. Subset here: unstimulated CD8+ effector memory T cells. These TCRs come from a human donor in good health.

The chain combines TRBV2 with TRBJ2-1; D is unclear. The V gene's germline CDR1 is SNHLY and CDR2 FYNNEI. This CDR3 is built from 12 residues. The V gene lost 1 base and the J gene lost 9 bases, with 7 bases spanning the gap. The CDR3 DNA follows: TGTGCCAGCAGTGAAGGGAGTTTTGAGCAGTTCTTC. This gives the protein CASSEGSFEQFF. Based on the CDR3 plus reference TRBV2 and TRBJ2-1, the full variable domain is EPEVTQTPSHQVTQMGQEVILRCVPISNHLYFYWYRQILGQKVEFLVSFYNNEISEKSEIFDDQFSVERPDGSNFTLKIRSTKLEDSAMYFCASSEGSFEQFFGPGTRLTVL.

This clone showed up just a few times. The V gene is TRBV19, the J gene TRBJ1-5; D is uncertain. The CDR3 is made up of 13 amino acids. Germline V gene sequence: CDR1 LNHDA, CDR2 SQIVND (reference sequence). V was clipped by 9 bases and J by 3 bases, with 12 bases between them. The CDR3 coding sequence is TGTGCCAGCTGGACGGGAAACAATCAGCCCCAGCATTTT. Its translation is CASWTGNNQPQHF.

This chain uses TRBV6-4 with TRBJ2-1, with TRBD1 as a possible D gene (6 bases). Germline V lookup: CDR1 MRHNA, CDR2 SNTAGT. Trimming left V 3 bases short and J 7 bases short, with 16 bases between. The CDR3 length is 15 residues. CDR3 region: CASSEKQGEGNEQFF. The CDR3 nucleotides read TGTGCCAGCAGTGAAAAACAGGGTGAAGGTAATGAGCAGTTCTTC.

The chain is built from TRBV28 and TRBJ1-2, with D unresolved. Germline-derived CDR1 and CDR2 are MDHEN and SYDVKM. The CDR3 loop spans 13 amino acids. V shed 11 bases and J shed 6 bases, with 19 bases lying between them. CDR3 in amino acids: CAFSRRFTDGYTF. The CDR3 DNA follows: TGTGCCTTTTCCCGGAGGTTTACAGATGGCTACACCTTC.

By share of the sample, this clone is medium-sized. The same CDR3 arises from other DNA sequences in this sample as well. The chain links TRBV18 to TRBJ1-4, with D possibly matching TRBD1 (5 bases). V was trimmed by 6 bases and J by 4 bases, leaving 9 bases between them. The CDR3 sequence is 13 residues long. Germline CDR1 reads KGHSH; CDR2 reads LQKENI. CDR3 nucleotide sequence: TGTGCCAGCTCCCTCGGGGGTAATGAAAAACTGTTTTTT. As protein: CASSLGGNEKLFF. Full variable domain (missing parts from reference TRBV18 and TRBJ1-4): NAGVMQNPRHLVRRRGQEARLRCSPMKGHSHVYWYRQLPEEGLKFMVYLQKENIIDESGMPKERFSAEFPKEGPSILRIQQVVRGDSAAYFCASSLGGNEKLFFGSGTQLSVL.

The table lists this clone with a few counts. The chain couples TRBV6-5 to TRBJ2-2, with unresolved D. Trimming pared 7 bases from V and 1 base from J, leaving 7 bases between. CDR3 length equals 13 residues. Germline CDR1 reads MNHEY; CDR2 reads SVGAGI. This CDR3 reads CASKQRNTGELFF. The CDR3 DNA is TGTGCCAGCAAGCAGCGGAACACCGGGGAGCTGTTTTTT.

In its sample, this clone was seen once. The chain carries TRBV9 and TRBJ2-2; 7 bases are shared with TRBD2. Trimming took 4 bases from V and 0 from J; bases not matched to a gene: 15. Germline CDR1 is SGDLS and CDR2 is YYNGEE. This CDR3 comprises 19 residues. The CDR3 sequence is CASSYNTRLAEPNTGELFF. CDR3 DNA: TGTGCCAGCAGCTATAACACCCGGCTAGCGGAACCGAACACCGGGGAGCTGTTTTTT. Looking up the rest from reference TRBV9 and TRBJ2-2 gives the full variable domain: DSGVTQTPKHLITATGQRVTLRCSPRSGDLSVYWYQQSLDQGLQFLIQYYNGEERAKGNILERFSAQQFPDLHSELNLSSLELGDSALYFCASSYNTRLAEPNTGELFFGEGSRLTVL.

The V and J genes are TRBV5-4 and TRBJ1-2; D is perhaps TRBD1 (6 bases). The CDR3 has 15 amino acids. Trimming cost V 3 bases and J 4 bases, with 16 bases left between them. CDR1 is SGHNT, CDR2 YYREEE, per germline (reference sequence). CDR3 sequence reads: CASSWVGGAGYGYTF. The CDR3, as DNA: TGTGCCAGCAGCTGGGTGGGGGGCGCTGGCTATGGCTACACCTTC.